Each of the 31 T cell receptor beta chains below was sequenced from the same sample in a study of blood T cell repertoires in COVID-19. Sequencing was performed with immunoSEQ multiplex PCR; in TCRdb, only in-frame clones are kept and a portion is missing. The sample lists around 220,000 clones, more than 60% seen once, with 4% to 4.5% in the top ten. The sequencing input was peripheral blood. These receptors were obtained from a woman aged 40 to 55 with active or convalescent COVID-19.

The chain employs TRBV11-2 and TRBJ2-2; D possibly corresponds to TRBD2 (7 bases). Trimming took 4 bases from V and 6 from J, leaving 12 bases between them. Germline V gives CDR1 SGHAT, CDR2 FQNNGV. The length of the CDR3 is 14 residues. The CDR3: CASSSGGRAGELFF. The CDR3 bases are TGTGCCAGCAGCTCCGGGGGGCGGGCCGGGGAGCTGTTTTTT.

The CDR3 spells CSASPGFNYGYTF. CDR3 bases: TGCAGTGCTAGTCCCGGGTTTAACTATGGCTACACCTTC. The chain has TRBV20-1 and TRBJ1-2; no clear D. Looked up from germline, CDR1 is DFQATT and CDR2 is SNEGSKA (reference sequence). V lost 3 bases and J lost 1, with 9 bases in between. The CDR3 covers 13 residues.

In regard to this clone: Other nucleotide sequences in the sample specify the same CDR3. This rearrangement joins TRBV5-1 to TRBJ2-3, with 8 bases fitting TRBD1. Losses at the gene ends were 3 bases for V and 0 bases for J; bases not matched to a gene: 3. Germline CDR1 and CDR2: SGHRS and YFSETQ. This CDR3 region has 15 residues. CDR3 in amino acids: CASSSWTGSTDTQYF. In DNA form, the CDR3 reads TGCGCCAGCAGCTCTTGGACAGGGAGCACAGATACGCAGTATTTT.

The chain combines TRBV19 with TRBJ2-7; TRBD2 matches at 10 bases. The CDR3 sequence is 17 residues long. The V and J ends lost 3 bases and 1 base, in that order; junction bases with no gene match: 9. Germline V gives CDR1 LNHDA, CDR2 SQIVND (reference sequence). CDR3 sequence reads: CASSMGRTSGVSYEQYF. The CDR3 nucleotides are TGTGCCAGTAGTATGGGAAGAACTAGCGGGGTTTCCTACGAGCAGTACTTC.

This clone was detected only a few times. J is TRBJ2-3 and V is TRBV5-5; D ambiguous. Trimming shortened V by 1 base and J by 3 bases, and 12 bases separated the two germline ends. CDR1 SGHKS and CDR2 YYEKEE come from the germline V gene (reference sequence). This CDR3 is 15 amino acids long. The CDR3 region has the DNA TGTGCCAGCAGCTTGTGGCCCACCCAAACAGATACGCAGTATTTT. It translates to CASSLWPTQTDTQYF.

The V call is TRBV13, the J call TRBJ1-3; D remains ambiguous. Germline values: CDR1 PRHDT, CDR2 FYEKMQ (reference sequence). This CDR3 has 15 residues. The V and J ends lost 5 bases and 0 bases respectively, with 11 bases between them. This CDR3 is CASSPGLYSGNTIYF. The CDR3 DNA is TGTGCCAGCAGCCCTGGGCTATACTCTGGAAACACCATATATTTT.

CDR3 sequence (DNA): TGTGCCAGCAGCTCACCGGGACTAGTATCCTACGAGCAGTACTTC. Its protein is CASSSPGLVSYEQYF. This sequence joins TRBV7-9 and TRBJ2-7; TRBD2 matches 8 bases. The CDR3 consists of 15 residues. Germline V gene lookup returns CDR1 SEHNR and CDR2 FQNEAQ (reference sequence). The trim removed 4 bases at V and 1 base at J, leaving 6 bases unmatched. Based on the CDR3 plus reference TRBV7-9 and TRBJ2-7, the full variable domain is DTGVSQNPRHKITKRGQNVTFRCDPISEHNRLYWYRQTLGQGPEFLTYFQNEAQLEKSRLLSDRFSAERPKGSFSTLEIQRTEQGDSAMYLCASSSPGLVSYEQYFGPGTRLTVT.

The J gene is TRBJ1-2, the V gene TRBV19; D remains ambiguous. V was cut by 10 bases and J by 6 bases, with 6 bases left in between. Germline V lookup: CDR1 LNHDA, CDR2 SQIVND (reference sequence). This CDR3 has 9 residues. The CDR3: CATGNGYTF. DNA of the CDR3: TGTGCCACGGGTAATGGCTACACCTTC.

The chain carries TRBV29-1 and TRBJ1-3; TRBD1 agrees at 10 bases. V shed 7 bases, J shed 3 bases, and the junction held 12 bases outside the gene matches. This CDR3 contains 16 residues. Per germline, CDR1 SQVTM and CDR2 ANQGSEA. This chain's CDR3 is CSAHPGTGANGNTIYF. The DNA of the CDR3 is TGCAGCGCACACCCCGGGACAGGGGCAAATGGAAACACCATATATTTT.

The V gene is TRBV2, the J gene TRBJ1-6, with D perhaps TRBD1 (5 bases). The length of the CDR3 is 15 residues. V lost 8 bases and J 10 bases, leaving 21 bases between the germline ends. Germline values: CDR1 SNHLY, CDR2 FYNNEI. DNA of the CDR3: TGTGCCAGCCGTCGACAGAGAACTACGGTCTCACCCCTCCACTTT. It codes for CASRRQRTTVSPLHF.

This rearrangement joins TRBV5-1 to TRBJ2-5; 11 nucleotides line up with TRBD2. Germline CDR1 is SGHRS and CDR2 is YFSETQ. V was pared by 4 bases and J by 2 bases, with 4 bases of the junction left unmatched. This CDR3 spans 15 amino acids. The CDR3 reads CASSILAGVQETQYF. The CDR3 coding sequence is TGCGCCAGCAGCATACTAGCGGGGGTTCAAGAGACCCAGTACTTC.

CDR3 DNA sequence: TGTGCCAGCAGTTTATGGGACAGGGCCACCTCGAATGGAAACACCATATATTTT. It specifies CASSLWDRATSNGNTIYF. The chain joins TRBV28 to TRBJ1-3; 8 nucleotides line up with TRBD1. This CDR3 spans 18 amino acids. Germline V lookup: CDR1 MDHEN, CDR2 SYDVKM. J was trimmed by 3 bases and V by 0 bases; bases with no gene match: 10.

The chain couples TRBV27 to TRBJ2-7, with 7 bases fitting TRBD2. Germline V gives CDR1 MNHEY, CDR2 SMNVEV (reference sequence). CDR3 size: 16 residues. The ends lost 1 base at V and 3 bases at J; junction bases unmatched: 9. The CDR3 reads CASSLFLAGVVYEQYF. As DNA, the CDR3 is TGTGCCAGCAGTTTATTTCTTGCGGGGGTCGTCTACGAGCAGTACTTC.

The rearrangement uses TRBV7-9 and TRBJ2-2, with D uncertain. Looked up from germline, CDR1 is SEHNR and CDR2 is FQNEAQ (reference sequence). This CDR3 spans 13 amino acids. Trimming removed 3 bases from V and 4 bases from J, with 6 bases in between. The CDR3 nucleotides read TGTGCCAGCAGCTTCGGCGGCACCGGGGAGCTGTTTTTT. As protein: CASSFGGTGELFF.

The V and J genes are TRBV2 and TRBJ1-2; the match to TRBD1 covers 8 bases. V gave up 5 bases and J gave up 3 bases; unmatched junction bases: 2. The CDR3 is made up of 13 amino acids. Germline lookup yields CDR1 SNHLY and CDR2 FYNNEI. Here the CDR3 reads CASSPTGDYGYTF. The CDR3 DNA reads as TGTGCCAGCAGTCCGACAGGGGACTATGGCTACACCTTC.

This clone came up a few times. The chain has TRBV28 and TRBJ2-3, with TRBD2 matching over 10 bases. This CDR3 has 14 residues. J lost 3 bases, V lost 5 bases, and 2 bases had no gene match. Germline V gene data show CDR1 as MDHEN and CDR2 as SYDVKM. As DNA, the CDR3 is TGTGCCAGCAGTGCAGCGGGGGGGACAGATACGCAGTATTTT. This gives the protein CASSAAGGTDTQYF.

V is TRBV25-1 and J is TRBJ1-6, with D unclear. Germline V gene lookup returns CDR1 MGHDK and CDR2 SYGVNS. The CDR3 runs 13 residues. Trimming shortened V by 1 base and J by 11 bases, and 9 bases separated the two germline ends. The CDR3 DNA sequence: TGTGCCAGCAGTGAATTGGAGTTCACACCCCTCCACTTT. The encoded protein is CASSELEFTPLHF.

This clone has just a few counts. The chain uses TRBV10-3 and TRBJ2-7; possible D gene TRBD1, 6 bases. Trimming took 6 bases from V and 5 from J, leaving 11 bases between them. The CDR3 runs 12 residues. CDR1 and CDR2 from the germline V gene are ENHRY and SYGVKD. The CDR3 DNA reads TGTGCCATCAGGGACAGTCCCCACGAGCAGTACTTC. Its translation: CAIRDSPHEQYF.

This clone was seen only once. The chain employs TRBV9 and TRBJ1-2; D possibly corresponds to TRBD1 (5 bases). The CDR3 is made up of 12 amino acids. Germline CDR1 is SGDLS and CDR2 is YYNGEE. V gave up 5 bases and J gave up 8 bases, with 13 bases separating them. CDR3 sequence (DNA): TGTGCCAGCAGGGACAAGGTTTACGGCTACACCTTC. It is translated as CASRDKVYGYTF.

The chain is built from TRBV16 and TRBJ1-1; a weak D match, TRBD1 (5 bases). Germline CDR1 KGHSY, CDR2 FQNENV. V gave up 0 bases and J gave up 0 bases, with 11 bases separating them. The CDR3 runs to 16 residues. The CDR3 protein is CASSQSIDSLNTEAFF. The CDR3, as DNA: TGTGCCAGCAGCCAATCAATCGACAGCTTGAACACTGAAGCTTTCTTT.

This clone has only one observation. The rearrangement links TRBV28 to TRBJ1-5; D gene uncertain. This CDR3 has 13 amino acids. Germline loops: CDR1 MDHEN, CDR2 SYDVKM. V was shortened by 2 bases and J by 7 bases, with 9 bases between the two germline ends. CDR3 sequence (DNA): TGTGCCAGCAGTTTAGGAGGGAAACAGCCCCAGCATTTT. This encodes CASSLGGKQPQHF.

This rearrangement joins TRBV2 to TRBJ1-6; possible D gene TRBD1, 6 bases. The CDR3 spans 15 residues. V dropped 4 bases and J dropped 6 bases, with 13 bases sitting between them. Germline loops: CDR1 SNHLY, CDR2 FYNNEI. The CDR3 spells CASSVTGPFNSPLHF. The CDR3 DNA is TGTGCCAGCAGTGTAACAGGGCCTTTTAATTCACCCCTCCACTTT. Full variable domain (rest looked up from reference TRBV2 and TRBJ1-6): EPEVTQTPSHQVTQMGQEVILRCVPISNHLYFYWYRQILGQKVEFLVSFYNNEISEKSEIFDDQFSVERPDGSNFTLKIRSTKLEDSAMYFCASSVTGPFNSPLHFGNGTRLTVT.

Written as DNA, the CDR3 is TGTGCCAGCACCCCTAAGCCCGGGGAGCTGTTTTTT. This sequence encodes CASTPKPGELFF. V is TRBV11-2 and J is TRBJ2-2; D is unclear. V was pared by 7 bases and J by 6 bases, with 9 bases between. The CDR3 spans 12 residues. Germline CDR1 and CDR2: SGHAT and FQNNGV.

The CDR3 loop reads CASSLTGMEFYNSPLHF. DNA for the CDR3: TGTGCCAGCTCACTGACAGGGATGGAATTCTATAATTCACCCCTCCACTTT. The chain has TRBV18 and TRBJ1-6; 7 bases align to TRBD1. Germline CDR1 KGHSH, CDR2 LQKENI. The J segment lost 3 bases and the V segment lost 4 bases, leaving 9 bases of the junction unmatched. This CDR3 contains 17 residues.

This clone was seen more than once but under ten times. This chain links TRBV10-3 with TRBJ2-3; 11 nucleotides line up with TRBD2. The CDR3 runs 16 residues. J gave up 5 bases and V 6 bases, and 10 bases lay outside the gene matches. Germline assignment: CDR1 ENHRY and CDR2 SYGVKD. The CDR3 region is CAISTSGGAQVDTQYF. The CDR3 DNA sequence: TGTGCCATCAGCACTAGCGGGGGAGCGCAAGTAGATACGCAGTATTTT.

The chain joins TRBV15 to TRBJ2-7; D may be TRBD1 (5 bases). Trimming took off 0 bases at V and 3 bases at J, with 12 bases between the two ends. Germline CDR1 and CDR2: LNHNV and YYDKDF (reference sequence). This CDR3 is 15 amino acids long. Written as DNA, the CDR3 is TGTGCCACCAGCAGAGATCGAGACAGAAGCTACGAGCAGTACTTC. It is translated as CATSRDRDRSYEQYF.

The chain couples TRBV4-1 to TRBJ2-3; the D gene is possibly TRBD2 (7 bases). Germline CDR1 is MGHRA and CDR2 is YSYEKL. The CDR3 is 15 residues long. V was shortened by 1 base and J by 4 bases, with 12 bases between the two germline ends. The CDR3 DNA is TGCGCCAGCAGCCAAGGTGGGGGGGGCCCAGATACGCAGTATTTT. Translation: CASSQGGGGPDTQYF.

Only a few counts were recorded for this clone. The V call is TRBV19, the J call TRBJ1-2, with D unclear. Germline V gene data show CDR1 as LNHDA and CDR2 as SQIVND (reference sequence). V was pared by 1 base and J by 4 bases, with 10 bases between. This CDR3 comprises 14 residues. In DNA form, the CDR3 reads TGTGCCAGTAGTATAGGCGGCACCTCCTATGGCTACACCTTC. Amino acids: CASSIGGTSYGYTF. Looking up the rest from reference TRBV19 and TRBJ1-2 gives the full variable domain: DGGITQSPKYLFRKEGQNVTLSCEQNLNHDAMYWYRQDPGQGLRLIYYSQIVNDFQKGDIAEGYSVSREKKESFPLTVTSAQKNPTAFYLCASSIGGTSYGYTFGSGTRLTVV.

The V gene is TRBV19, the J gene TRBJ1-4; D unclear. V was trimmed by 5 bases and J by 7 bases, leaving 14 bases between them. The CDR3 loop spans 14 amino acids. CDR1 LNHDA and CDR2 SQIVND come from the germline V gene (reference sequence). CDR3 loop: CASSVGGSSEKLFF. Written as DNA, the CDR3 is TGTGCCAGTAGTGTCGGCGGGAGTAGTGAAAAACTGTTTTTT.

This clone was observed once. This chain joins TRBV29-1 and TRBJ2-3, with a tentative D call TRBD1 (6 bases). The CDR3 is 15 residues long. Trimming stripped 7 bases from V and 5 bases from J, with 22 bases between. In germline, CDR1 is SQVTM, CDR2 ANQGSEA. The CDR3 loop is CSASVRTGSLDTQYF. The CDR3 region has the DNA TGCAGCGCTTCTGTTCGAACAGGGTCCTTAGATACGCAGTATTTT.

This clone was detected only a few times. V and J are TRBV18 and TRBJ2-7; TRBD1 might be the D (6 bases). Germline lookup yields CDR1 KGHSH and CDR2 LQKENI. V was pared by 1 base and J by 5 bases, with 15 bases between. The CDR3 spans 15 residues. This CDR3 reads CASSPQGRGADEQYV. Here the CDR3 DNA reads TGTGCCAGCTCACCACAGGGCAGGGGAGCAGACGAGCAGTACGTC.